A single sample is the source of the 19 T cell receptor beta chains below, sequenced in a study of T cell responses to AZD1222 COVID-19 vaccine. The table came from immunoSEQ multiplex PCR; TCRdb's copy has only in-frame clones and leaves some out. The table has around 120,000 clones, roughly 90% seen once. Specimen: peripheral blood, collected on day 0 of AZD1222 vaccination. All receptors derive from an adult in good health.

J is TRBJ1-1 and V is TRBV7-6; 10 nucleotides align to TRBD1. This CDR3 comprises 16 residues. The V and J ends lost 0 bases and 4 bases, in that order; junction bases with no gene match: 5. Germline CDR1 is SGHVS and CDR2 is FNYEAQ. CDR3 region: CASSLARTGGSTEAFF. The CDR3 DNA reads TGTGCCAGCAGCTTAGCGAGGACAGGGGGGAGCACTGAAGCTTTCTTT.

The V and J genes are TRBV30 and TRBJ1-1; D gene uncertain. The CDR3 contains 11 residues. Germline V CDR1 and CDR2: GTSNPN, SVGIG (reference sequence). V lost 2 bases and J 10 bases, leaving 11 bases between the germline ends. The CDR3, as DNA: TGTGCCTGGAGTAGGGAGGGAGGAGCTTTCTTT. Residues: CAWSREGGAFF.

This clone was recorded once. V gene TRBV18 combines with J gene TRBJ1-3; D call uncertain. The CDR3 spans 14 residues. Germline values: CDR1 KGHSH, CDR2 LQKENI. Trimming stripped 1 base from V and 5 bases from J, with 9 bases between. Here the CDR3 reads CASSPQGSRNTIYF. The CDR3 nucleotides are TGTGCCAGCTCACCACAGGGTTCGAGAAACACCATATATTTT. The entire variable domain, with the rest obtained from reference TRBV18 and TRBJ1-3, is as follows: NAGVMQNPRHLVRRRGQEARLRCSPMKGHSHVYWYRQLPEEGLKFMVYLQKENIIDESGMPKERFSAEFPKEGPSILRIQQVVRGDSAAYFCASSPQGSRNTIYFGEGSWLTVV.

The chain recombines TRBV5-4 with TRBJ2-2; the D is unclear. This CDR3 is built from 13 residues. V gave up 4 bases and J gave up 4 bases, with 8 bases separating them. The germline V gene encodes CDR1 SGHNT and CDR2 YYREEE (reference sequence). The CDR3 DNA follows: TGTGCCAGCAGCGTCGGCGCCACCGGGGAGCTGTTTTTT. Protein sequence: CASSVGATGELFF. Drawing the rest from reference TRBV5-4 and TRBJ2-2, the complete variable domain is ETGVTQSPTHLIKTRGQQVTLRCSSQSGHNTVSWYQQALGQGPQFIFQYYREEENGRGNFPPRFSGLQFPNYSSELNVNALELDDSALYLCASSVGATGELFFGEGSRLTVL.

This sequence joins TRBV10-1 and TRBJ2-7; TRBD1 or TRBD2 may be the D gene (6 bases each). The CDR3 sequence is 15 residues long. Deletions cut 0 bases from V and 5 bases from J, with 14 bases between. CDR1 WNHNN and CDR2 SYGVQD come from the germline V gene (reference sequence). CDR3: CASSESGGGFDEQYF. The CDR3 region has the DNA TGCGCCAGCAGTGAGTCCGGAGGGGGATTCGACGAGCAGTACTTC.

The table lists this clone with a count of one. The CDR3 spells CASGSGPSTDTQYF. The CDR3 nucleotides are TGTGCCAGCGGCAGCGGCCCTAGCACAGATACGCAGTATTTT. The V gene is TRBV14, the J gene TRBJ2-3, with TRBD2 as a possible D gene (5 bases). V shed 8 bases and J shed 0 bases, with 12 bases lying between them. The germline gives CDR1 SGHDN, CDR2 FVKESK. This CDR3 contains 14 residues. The complete variable domain, with remaining parts taken from reference TRBV14 and TRBJ2-3, reads EAGVTQFPSHSVIEKGQTVTLRCDPISGHDNLYWYRRVMGKEIKFLLHFVKESKQDESGMPNNRFLAERTGGTYSTLKVQPAELEDSGVYFCASGSGPSTDTQYFGPGTRLTVL.

The chain joins TRBV29-1 to TRBJ2-1; 14 bases map to TRBD2. CDR3 length equals 14 residues. Germline trimming cut 7 bases from V and 8 bases from J; bases unmatched to any gene: 7. Germline V CDR1 and CDR2: SQVTM, ANQGSEA. This CDR3 is CSDLGLAGVYEQFF. CDR3 nucleotides: TGCAGCGACCTGGGACTAGCGGGAGTGTATGAGCAGTTCTTC.

The genes are TRBV6-5 and TRBJ1-2; D not resolved. Germline V CDR1 and CDR2: MNHEY, SVGAGI. CDR3 size: 12 residues. With 8 bases removed from V and 6 bases from J, the gap between germline ends came to 13 bases. As DNA, the CDR3 is TGTGCCAGCTACTCCCCGGCCCATGGCTACACCTTC. Translation: CASYSPAHGYTF.

This chain links TRBV7-9 with TRBJ2-1, with D perhaps given as TRBD1 or TRBD2 (5 bases each). The CDR3 totals 18 residues. Trimming left V 6 bases short and J 3 bases short, with 24 bases between. CDR1 is SEHNR and CDR2 is FQNEAQ in the germline V gene (reference sequence). The CDR3 protein is CASSISVGLGGYYNEQFF. The CDR3, as DNA: TGTGCCAGCAGTATTAGTGTGGGGCTTGGAGGCTACTACAATGAGCAGTTCTTC. Full variable domain (remainder filled in from reference TRBV7-9 and TRBJ2-1): DTGVSQNPRHKITKRGQNVTFRCDPISEHNRLYWYRQTLGQGPEFLTYFQNEAQLEKSRLLSDRFSAERPKGSFSTLEIQRTEQGDSAMYLCASSISVGLGGYYNEQFFGPGTRLTVL.

J is TRBJ2-3 and V is TRBV4-1; D ambiguous. CDR3 size: 14 residues. CDR1 and CDR2 from the germline V gene are MGHRA and YSYEKL. Trimming took 1 base from V and 4 from J, leaving 9 bases between them. The DNA for the CDR3 is TGCGCCAGCAGCCAAGTTGTACCCCCAGATACGCAGTATTTT. Its translation: CASSQVVPPDTQYF.

This rearrangement joins TRBV6-2 or TRBV6-3 to TRBJ2-1; D is uncertain. This CDR3 has 15 amino acids. Between the trimmed V and J ends, which lost 0 bases and 0 bases, there was a span of 6 bases. Per the germline V gene, CDR1 is MNHEY and CDR2 is SVGEGT. The CDR3 here is CASSYSASSYNEQFF. The CDR3 DNA is TGTGCCAGCAGTTACTCCGCTAGCTCCTACAATGAGCAGTTCTTC.

This chain links TRBV12-3 or TRBV12-4 with TRBJ2-7; D is uncertain. V lost 3 bases and J lost 2, with 8 bases in between. The CDR3 has 13 amino acids. The CDR3 spells CASSLAFTYEQYF. CDR3 sequence (DNA): TGTGCCAGCAGTTTGGCCTTTACCTACGAGCAGTACTTC.

The V and J genes are TRBV19 and TRBJ2-7; D is possibly TRBD1 (5 bases). The CDR3 has 13 amino acids. Germline V gene sequence: CDR1 LNHDA, CDR2 SQIVND (reference sequence). The V and J ends lost 3 bases and 2 bases respectively, with 8 bases between them. For the CDR3, the DNA is TGTGCCAGTAGTATGGCCAGGGCCTACGAGCAGTACTTC. As protein: CASSMARAYEQYF.

This clone was detected only once. The V and J genes are TRBV5-1 and TRBJ1-1; D uncertain. CDR1 is SGHRS and CDR2 is YFSETQ in the germline V gene. V was pared by 4 bases and J by 0 bases, with 7 bases between. This CDR3 has 13 amino acids. The CDR3 reads CASSQTLNTEAFF. DNA of the CDR3: TGCGCCAGCAGCCAGACCCTGAACACTGAAGCTTTCTTT.

This chain joins TRBV5-4 and TRBJ2-1; D gene uncertain. The CDR3 length is 14 residues. V gave up 4 bases and J gave up 16 bases, with 24 bases separating them. Germline V gives CDR1 SGHNT, CDR2 YYREEE (reference sequence). This CDR3 reads CASSLGIQDRPSFF. The DNA for the CDR3 is TGTGCCAGCAGCCTGGGTATTCAAGACCGACCCTCCTTCTTC. The full variable domain, in which reference TRBV5-4 and TRBJ2-1 provide the parts outside the CDR3, is ETGVTQSPTHLIKTRGQQVTLRCSSQSGHNTVSWYQQALGQGPQFIFQYYREEENGRGNFPPRFSGLQFPNYSSELNVNALELDDSALYLCASSLGIQDRPSFFGPGTRLTVL.

The CDR3 DNA follows: TGCGCCAGCAGCACAAGCTCTGGAAACACCATATATTTT. Amino acids: CASSTSSGNTIYF. The chain couples TRBV5-1 to TRBJ1-3; D is uncertain. The ends were cut back, 4 bases at V and 0 bases at J, with 5 bases in the middle. CDR1 and CDR2 from the germline V gene are SGHRS and YFSETQ. This CDR3 spans 13 amino acids.

The rearrangement joins TRBV19 to TRBJ2-2; D is ambiguous. CDR3 size: 14 residues. Trimming pared 7 bases from V and 3 bases from J, leaving 12 bases between. Germline V lookup: CDR1 LNHDA, CDR2 SQIVND (reference sequence). CDR3 nucleotide sequence: TGTGCCAGTAACCACTTTCCCGACACCGGGGAGCTGTTTTTT. This gives the protein CASNHFPDTGELFF.

V is TRBV5-6 and J is TRBJ2-7; D gene unclear. CDR3 size: 12 residues. Trimming removed 5 bases at V and 5 bases at J, with 11 bases between. The germline V gene has CDR1 SGHDT and CDR2 YYEEEE. CDR3 DNA sequence: TGTGCCAGCAGTTCCCTTCTTCACGAGCAGTACTTC. Translation: CASSSLLHEQYF.

The chain joins TRBV6-1 to TRBJ2-7; D remains ambiguous. CDR1 is MNHNS, CDR2 SASEGT, per germline. Trimming removed 3 bases from V and 6 bases from J, with 18 bases in between. There are 15 residues in the CDR3. The CDR3, as DNA: TGTGCCAGCAGTGAGAAGGGCTGGAGCTGGGGCGAGCAGTACTTC. It yields the protein CASSEKGWSWGEQYF.